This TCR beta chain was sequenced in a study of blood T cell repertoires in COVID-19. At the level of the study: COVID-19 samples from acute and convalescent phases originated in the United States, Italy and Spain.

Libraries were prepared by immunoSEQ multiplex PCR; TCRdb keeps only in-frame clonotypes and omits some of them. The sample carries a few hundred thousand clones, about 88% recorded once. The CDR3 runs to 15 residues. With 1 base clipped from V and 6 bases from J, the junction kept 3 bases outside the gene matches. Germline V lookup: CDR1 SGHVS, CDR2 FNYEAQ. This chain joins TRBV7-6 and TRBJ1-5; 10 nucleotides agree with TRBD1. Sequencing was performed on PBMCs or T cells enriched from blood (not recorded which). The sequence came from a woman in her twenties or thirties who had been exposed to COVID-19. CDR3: CASSLGTGGGQPQHF. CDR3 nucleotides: TGTGCCAGCAGCTTAGGGACAGGGGGGGGTCAGCCCCAGCATTTT.